The 2 T cell receptor beta chains given below trace back to one sample, sequenced in a study of blood T cell repertoires in COVID-19. Using immunoSEQ multiplex PCR, the repertoire was profiled, and TCRdb retains in-frame clones only, with some absent. The table lists some 200,000 clones, 84% of them singletons. Sequenced input: peripheral blood. The receptors shown here come from an older woman who had recovered from COVID-19.

CDR3 sequence: CASSFKAGLSTDTQYF. Written as DNA, the CDR3 is TGTGCCAGCAGTTTCAAAGCGGGCCTCAGCACAGATACGCAGTATTTT. The V and J genes are TRBV27 and TRBJ2-3, with a possible D match to TRBD2 (6 bases). Trimming cost V 3 bases and J 0 bases, with 13 bases left between them. Germline lookup yields CDR1 MNHEY and CDR2 SMNVEV (reference sequence). This CDR3 is 16 amino acids long.

The genes are TRBV11-3 and TRBJ2-7; D is possibly TRBD1 (6 bases). V was shortened by 5 bases and J by 4 bases, with 12 bases between the two germline ends. The CDR3 contains 13 residues. Germline V gene sequence: CDR1 SGHNT, CDR2 YENEEA. In DNA form, the CDR3 reads TGTGCCAGCAGCAAGGACAGTATTTACGAGCAGTACTTC. Protein: CASSKDSIYEQYF.